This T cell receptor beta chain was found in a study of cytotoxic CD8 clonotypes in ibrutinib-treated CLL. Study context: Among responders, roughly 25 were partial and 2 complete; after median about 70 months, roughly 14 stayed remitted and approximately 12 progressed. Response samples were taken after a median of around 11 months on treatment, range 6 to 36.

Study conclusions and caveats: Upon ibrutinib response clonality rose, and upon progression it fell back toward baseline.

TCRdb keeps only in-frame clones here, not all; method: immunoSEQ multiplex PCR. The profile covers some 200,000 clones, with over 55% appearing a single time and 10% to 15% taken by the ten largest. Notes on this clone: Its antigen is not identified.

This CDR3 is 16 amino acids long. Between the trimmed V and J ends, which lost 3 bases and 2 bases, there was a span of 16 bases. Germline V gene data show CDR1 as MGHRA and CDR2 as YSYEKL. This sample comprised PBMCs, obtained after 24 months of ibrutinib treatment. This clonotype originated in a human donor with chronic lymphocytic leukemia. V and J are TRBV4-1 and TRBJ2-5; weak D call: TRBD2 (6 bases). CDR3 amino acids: CASSHGRGFGQETQYF. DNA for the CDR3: TGCGCCAGCAGCCACGGTCGGGGGTTTGGGCAAGAGACCCAGTACTTC.